This T cell receptor (beta chain) was obtained from a study of CXCR3-negative and CXCR3-positive naive CD8 T cells. Study-wide findings and caveats: CXCR3-negative naive cells had less hydrophobic TRB CDR3s than did CXCR3-positive naive cells. No difference in surface CD5 was seen between naive subsets, and TCR strength was inferred from TRB CDR3 properties. Whereas both naive subsets had comparably high diversity, memory CD8+ cells had much lower diversity.

As regards this clonotype: The antigen is not known.

CD8+ T cell subsets were each sorted in triplicate, over 250,000 cells apiece. Naivety in CD8+ T cells corresponded to a CD45RO-CCR7+CD27+CD95- phenotype. Germline CDR1 is MGHRA and CDR2 is YSYEKL. This CDR3 has 13 residues. UMI-labeled 5' RACE yielded the TRB cDNA libraries. Each CDR3 protein gets one entry in TCRdb, which reprocessed the 5' RACE reads and gives no DNA. Here the sample table reports over 100,000 distinct CDR3 sequences. V is TRBV4-1 and J is TRBJ1-1. The receptor was derived from a human donor in good health. Some clones in this sample may be carry-over from other donors' samples. What was sequenced was naive CXCR3+ CD8+ T cells from blood. Indicated subset: CD45RO-CCR7+CD27+CD95- naive CD8+ T cells expressing CXCR3 (TNR3+). CDR3 in amino acids: CASSQDMVTEAFF.